The 2 T cell receptor beta chains in this list originate from one sample, sequenced in a study of PD-L1 blockade in urothelial cancer. Time point noted: peripheral blood 6 weeks after treatment start. Generated by immunoSEQ multiplex PCR, the TCRdb table keeps only in-frame clones and is missing some. The profile shows roughly 50,000 clones, more than 80% of them singletons. The material was PBMCs, obtained around atezolizumab (anti-PD-L1) treatment. The source of these receptors is a man aged 70 or older with urothelial cancer.

The chain links TRBV27 to TRBJ2-7; D is ambiguous. The CDR3 consists of 15 residues. The V and J ends lost 5 bases and 2 bases respectively, with 16 bases between them. Looked up from germline, CDR1 is MNHEY and CDR2 is SMNVEV (reference sequence). The CDR3 nucleotides are TGTGCCAGCAGTCAAGAGGATACCTCCACCTACGAGCAGTACTTC. Protein sequence: CASSQEDTSTYEQYF.

The chain links TRBV28 to TRBJ2-5; TRBD2 might be the D (5 bases). CDR1 and CDR2 from the germline V gene are MDHEN and SYDVKM. The germline V and J ends were trimmed by 5 bases and 3 bases, with 13 bases remaining between them. The CDR3 loop spans 14 amino acids. In nucleotides, the CDR3 is TGTGCCAGCAGTCTCCGGGGTAGTGAAGAGACCCAGTACTTC. This encodes CASSLRGSEETQYF.